One and the same sample provided the 18 T cell receptor beta chains below, sequenced in a study of persistence of HIV-infected CD4 T cells. For these TCRs, the target antigens are not known. Cells were stimulated nonspecifically with anti-CD3/anti-CD28 magnetic beads. Sorting selected CD4+ T cells upregulating both CD40 ligand and CD69. This was the immunoSEQ version 4 assay in survey mode. Clones were read by immunoSEQ multiplex PCR, and TCRdb kept only the in-frame ones, dropping some. The top ten hold roughly 0.45% of the sample, which has about 45,000 clones, less than 90% seen once. The sample in question was CD4+ T cells sorted from PBMCs after 18-hour stimulation, obtained from a patient who received antiretroviral therapy. These receptors all come from an adult woman with HIV who was CMV-seropositive.

The gene calls are TRBV6-5 and TRBJ1-2; 8 bases are a match to TRBD1. CDR3 length equals 14 residues. The J segment lost 5 bases and the V segment lost 7 bases, leaving 9 bases of the junction unmatched. CDR1 and CDR2 from the germline V gene are MNHEY and SVGAGI. The CDR3 protein is CASTRDRGGYGYTF. In DNA, the CDR3 is TGTGCCAGCACGAGAGACAGGGGAGGATATGGCTACACCTTC.

The gene calls are TRBV18 and TRBJ2-1; 8 bases map to TRBD1. J lost 7 bases, V lost 3 bases, and 5 bases had no gene match. CDR1 is KGHSH and CDR2 is LQKENI in the germline V gene. The CDR3 loop spans 14 amino acids. The chain's CDR3 is CASSPTGELNEQFF. The CDR3 coding sequence is TGTGCCAGCTCACCGACAGGGGAGTTGAATGAGCAGTTCTTC.

V and J are TRBV4-1 and TRBJ2-3; D remains unclear. V dropped 1 base and J dropped 1 base, with 6 bases sitting between them. This CDR3 region has 14 residues. CDR1 and CDR2 (germline): MGHRA, YSYEKL. The CDR3 is CASSQVDRTDTQYF. CDR3 DNA sequence: TGCGCCAGCAGCCAAGTAGACCGCACAGATACGCAGTATTTT.

V gene TRBV19 combines with J gene TRBJ2-3, with TRBD1 identical over 8 bases. The germline CDR1 and CDR2 sequences are LNHDA and SQIVND (reference sequence). V dropped 5 bases and J dropped 2; count of bases not matched to a gene: 12. The CDR3 covers 17 residues. The CDR3 sequence: CASSLGQGGGLTDTQYF. DNA for the CDR3: TGTGCCAGTAGTCTCGGACAGGGTGGGGGCCTCACAGATACGCAGTATTTT.

The J gene is TRBJ1-1, the V gene TRBV10-3, with 9 bases that match TRBD1. CDR1 and CDR2 (germline): ENHRY, SYGVKD. V shed 2 bases, J shed 5 bases, and the junction held 3 bases outside the gene matches. The CDR3 covers 14 residues. The CDR3 is CAISEGTGNTEAFF. DNA for the CDR3: TGTGCCATCAGTGAGGGGACAGGGAATACTGAAGCTTTCTTT.

The V and J genes are TRBV5-4 and TRBJ1-1; the match to TRBD1 covers 8 bases. Unmatched junction bases numbered 5, after V lost 6 bases and J lost 1 base. CDR3 length: 14 amino acids. Germline values: CDR1 SGHNT, CDR2 YYREEE (reference sequence). The CDR3 protein is CASTQTGANTEAFF. DNA for the CDR3: TGTGCCAGCACCCAGACAGGGGCGAACACTGAAGCTTTCTTT.

V is TRBV9 and J is TRBJ2-2; 9 bases map to TRBD1. The CDR3 extends over 15 amino acids. The V gene's germline CDR1 is SGDLS and CDR2 YYNGEE. V gave up 3 bases and J gave up 5 bases; unmatched junction bases: 5. This CDR3 is CASSARDRVTGELFF. CDR3 coding DNA: TGTGCCAGCAGCGCGAGGGACAGGGTTACCGGGGAGCTGTTTTTT. Full variable domain (outside the CDR3, taken from reference TRBV9 and TRBJ2-2): DSGVTQTPKHLITATGQRVTLRCSPRSGDLSVYWYQQSLDQGLQFLIQYYNGEERAKGNILERFSAQQFPDLHSELNLSSLELGDSALYFCASSARDRVTGELFFGEGSRLTVL.

Note on this clone: Distinct nucleotide sequences in the sample also encode this CDR3. The V and J genes are TRBV10-2 and TRBJ1-1; D is unclear. Trimming removed 5 bases at V and 1 base at J, with 2 bases between. CDR3 size: 11 residues. CDR1 is WSHSY and CDR2 is SAAADI in the germline V gene. CDR3 region: CASSPNTEAFF. The CDR3 coding sequence is TGCGCCAGCAGTCCGAACACTGAAGCTTTCTTT.

CDR3 coding DNA: TGTGCCAGCAGCCCTCGACTTTCCGGCACAGATACGCAGTATTTT. Residues: CASSPRLSGTDTQYF. This rearrangement joins TRBV7-3 to TRBJ2-3; D is unresolved. The CDR3 consists of 15 residues. From germline, CDR1 is SGHTA and CDR2 FQGTGA. With 5 bases removed from V and 1 base from J, the gap between germline ends came to 13 bases.

The J gene is TRBJ2-1, the V gene TRBV27; 9 nucleotides align to TRBD1. Germline V CDR1 and CDR2: MNHEY, SMNVEV (reference sequence). Losses at the gene ends were 6 bases for V and 6 bases for J; bases not matched to a gene: 12. This CDR3 has 16 amino acids. The CDR3 DNA reads TGTGCCAGCAGACCAACAGGGGGCCAGGGGCTCAATGAGCAGTTCTTC. This encodes CASRPTGGQGLNEQFF.

Relative to its sample, this clone is medium-sized. The chain uses TRBV7-8 and TRBJ1-5; D is undetermined. The V gene's germline CDR1 is SGHVS and CDR2 FQNEAQ. Trimming took 2 bases from V and 0 from J, leaving 14 bases between them. CDR3 length: 17 residues. The CDR3 region is CASSLREVLYSNQPQHF. CDR3 nucleotides: TGTGCCAGCAGCTTACGGGAGGTCCTATATAGCAATCAGCCCCAGCATTTT.

On this clone itself: A junction boundary mismatches the germline segment, possibly from a read error. This chain uses TRBV6-5 with TRBJ2-2; possible D gene TRBD1, 5 bases. Per germline, CDR1 MNHEY and CDR2 SVGAGI. This CDR3 spans 15 amino acids. The CDR3 region has the DNA TGTGCCAGCACTTACACAGGCTTAGGCACCGGGGAGCTGTTTTTT. Residues: CASTYTGLGTGELFF.

The rearrangement uses TRBV21-1 and TRBJ2-7. TRBV21-1 is classified as a pseudogene. The CDR3 contains 16 residues. The CDR3 bases are TGTGCCAGCAGCAAAGGCCCCTCTACAGGGAGGTACGAGCAGTACGTC. It translates to CASSKGPSTGRYEQYV.

The chain employs TRBV13 and TRBJ2-1; tentative D call: TRBD1 (6 bases). Trimming shortened V by 5 bases and J by 4 bases, and 15 bases separated the two germline ends. Per the germline V gene, CDR1 is PRHDT and CDR2 is FYEKMQ (reference sequence). This CDR3 has 15 amino acids. For the CDR3, the DNA is TGTGCCAGCAGCGTAGTGACAGGCCATTACAATGAGCAGTTCTTC. It encodes CASSVVTGHYNEQFF.

This chain connects TRBV27 to TRBJ1-2, with a tentative D call TRBD1 (5 bases). This CDR3 is 13 amino acids long. The germline gives CDR1 MNHEY, CDR2 SMNVEV (reference sequence). V lost 7 bases to trimming and J lost 6 bases, with 15 bases between them. CDR3 coding DNA: TGTGCCAGCAATCCAACCAGGGAGGATGGCTACACCTTC. Its protein product is CASNPTREDGYTF.

The chain has TRBV28 and TRBJ2-7; D remains ambiguous. Germline CDR1 reads MDHEN; CDR2 reads SYDVKM. V was clipped by 7 bases and J by 3 bases, with 13 bases between them. There are 13 residues in the CDR3. The CDR3 DNA sequence: TGTGCCAGCACCGGACCGTCGGACTACGAGCAGTACGTC. Its translation: CASTGPSDYEQYV.

The chain has TRBV10-3 and TRBJ1-1, with 10 bases fitting TRBD1. V lost 9 bases and J lost 8; bases outside the gene matches: 3. The CDR3 length is 11 residues. Germline values: CDR1 ENHRY, CDR2 SYGVKD. The CDR3: CAIGQGGEAFF. CDR3 DNA: TGTGCCATTGGACAGGGGGGGGAAGCTTTCTTT.

V is TRBV19 and J is TRBJ1-6; D is unclear. This CDR3 has 13 amino acids. V dropped 5 bases and J dropped 4 bases, with 6 bases sitting between them. Germline values: CDR1 LNHDA, CDR2 SQIVND (reference sequence). Here the CDR3 reads CASSRDYNSPLHF. The CDR3 nucleotides read TGTGCCAGTAGTCGAGATTATAATTCACCCCTCCACTTT.